This T cell receptor beta chain was obtained from a study of cytomegalovirus exposure and HLA in healthy donors. Overall study findings and caveats: In the analysis, some V segments, TRBV6-2 and TRBV6-3 included, were excluded as indistinguishable.

PCR involved 60 Vbeta and 13 Jbeta primers. TCRdb's copy holds only in-frame clones and misses some; the assay was immunoSEQ multiplex PCR. This sample contains about 77,000 clones. From germline, CDR1 is MNHNS and CDR2 SASEGT. Trimming took 5 bases from V and 10 from J; bases not matched to a gene: 9. CDR3 length: 14 amino acids. Comment on this clone: What it binds is not known. Other DNA sequences within the sample encode an identical CDR3.

The origin of this receptor is a man aged 50 or older in good health and CMV-seropositive. The sample taken for sequencing was PBMCs. V usage is TRBV6-1 and J usage is TRBJ2-7, with TRBD1 matching 12 bases. CDR3 sequence (DNA): TGTGCCAGCAGTCCGGGACAGGGGGCGGTCGAACAGTACGTC. Its translation is CASSPGQGAVEQYV.